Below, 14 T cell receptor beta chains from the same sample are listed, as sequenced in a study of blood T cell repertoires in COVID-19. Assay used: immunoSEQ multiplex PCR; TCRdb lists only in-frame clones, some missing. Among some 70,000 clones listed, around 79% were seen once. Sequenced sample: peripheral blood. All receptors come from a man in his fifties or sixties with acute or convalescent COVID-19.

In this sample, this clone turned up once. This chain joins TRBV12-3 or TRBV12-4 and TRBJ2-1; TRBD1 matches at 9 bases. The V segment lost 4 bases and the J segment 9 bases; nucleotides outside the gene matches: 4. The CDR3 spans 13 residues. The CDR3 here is CASSYTGGGEQFF. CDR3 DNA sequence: TGTGCCAGCAGTTATACAGGGGGCGGTGAGCAGTTCTTC.

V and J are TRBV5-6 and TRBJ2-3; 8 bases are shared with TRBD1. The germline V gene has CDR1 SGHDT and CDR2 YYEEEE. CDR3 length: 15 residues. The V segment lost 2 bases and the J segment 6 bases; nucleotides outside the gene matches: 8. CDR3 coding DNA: TGTGCCAGCAGCTTTTACCAGGGGGCCTTGGATACGCAGTATTTT. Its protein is CASSFYQGALDTQYF.

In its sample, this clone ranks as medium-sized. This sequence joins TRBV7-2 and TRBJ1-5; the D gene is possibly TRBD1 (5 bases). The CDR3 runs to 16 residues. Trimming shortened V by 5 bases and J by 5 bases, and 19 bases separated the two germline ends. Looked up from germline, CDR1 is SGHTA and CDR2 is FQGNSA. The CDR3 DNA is TGTGCCAGCAGCCCCCGGGGGGGAGTTGTTGATCAGCCCCAGCATTTT. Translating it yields CASSPRGGVVDQPQHF.

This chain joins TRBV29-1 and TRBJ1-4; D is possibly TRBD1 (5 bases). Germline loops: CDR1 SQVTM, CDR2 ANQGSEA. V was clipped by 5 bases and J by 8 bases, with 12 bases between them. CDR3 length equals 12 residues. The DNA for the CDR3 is TGCAGCGTTCTGCAGGGAAACGAAAAACTGTTTTTT. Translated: CSVLQGNEKLFF.

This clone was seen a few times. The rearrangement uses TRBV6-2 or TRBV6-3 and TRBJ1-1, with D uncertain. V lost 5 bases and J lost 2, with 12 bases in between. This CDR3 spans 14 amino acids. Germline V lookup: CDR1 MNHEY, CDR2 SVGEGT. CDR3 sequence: CASSRLWENTEAFF. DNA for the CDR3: TGTGCCAGCAGTCGACTATGGGAAAACACTGAAGCTTTCTTT.

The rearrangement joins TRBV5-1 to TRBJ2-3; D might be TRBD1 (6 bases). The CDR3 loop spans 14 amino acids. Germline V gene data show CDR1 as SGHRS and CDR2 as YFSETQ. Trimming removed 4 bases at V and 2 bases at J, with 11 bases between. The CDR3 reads CASSPPGVTDTQYF. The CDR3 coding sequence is TGCGCCAGCAGCCCCCCAGGGGTCACAGATACGCAGTATTTT.

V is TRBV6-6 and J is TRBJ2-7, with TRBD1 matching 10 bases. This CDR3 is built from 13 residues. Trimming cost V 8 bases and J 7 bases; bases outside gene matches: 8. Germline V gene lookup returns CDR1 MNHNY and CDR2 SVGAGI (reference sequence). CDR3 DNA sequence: TGTGCCAGCGACCGACAGGGGGCGGGGGAGCAGTACTTC. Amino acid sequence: CASDRQGAGEQYF.

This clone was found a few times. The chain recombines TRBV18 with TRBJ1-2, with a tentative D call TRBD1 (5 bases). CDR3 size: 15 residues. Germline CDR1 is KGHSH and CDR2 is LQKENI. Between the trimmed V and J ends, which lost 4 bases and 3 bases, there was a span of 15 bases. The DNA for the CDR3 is TGTGCCAGCTCACTGGAGTGGAAAGGGGACTATGGCTACACCTTC. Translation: CASSLEWKGDYGYTF.

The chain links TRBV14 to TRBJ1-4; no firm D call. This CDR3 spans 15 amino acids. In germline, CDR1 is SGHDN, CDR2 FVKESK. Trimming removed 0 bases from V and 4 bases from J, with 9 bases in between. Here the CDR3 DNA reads TGTGCCAGCAGCCAAGAAGAGGGTCATAATGAAAAACTGTTTTTT. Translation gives CASSQEEGHNEKLFF. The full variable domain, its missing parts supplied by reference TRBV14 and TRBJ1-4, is EAGVTQFPSHSVIEKGQTVTLRCDPISGHDNLYWYRRVMGKEIKFLLHFVKESKQDESGMPNNRFLAERTGGTYSTLKVQPAELEDSGVYFCASSQEEGHNEKLFFGSGTQLSVL.

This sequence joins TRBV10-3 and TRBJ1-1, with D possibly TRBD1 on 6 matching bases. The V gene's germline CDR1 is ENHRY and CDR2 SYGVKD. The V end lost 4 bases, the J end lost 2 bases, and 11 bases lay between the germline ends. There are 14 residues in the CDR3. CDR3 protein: CAISGTGLNTEAFF. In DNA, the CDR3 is TGTGCCATCAGTGGAACAGGGCTTAACACTGAAGCTTTCTTT.

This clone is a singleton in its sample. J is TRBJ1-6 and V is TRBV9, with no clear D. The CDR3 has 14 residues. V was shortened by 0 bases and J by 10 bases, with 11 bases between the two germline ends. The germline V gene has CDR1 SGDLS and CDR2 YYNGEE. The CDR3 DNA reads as TGTGCCAGCAGCGTAGGCACTAACGGGTCACCCCTCCACTTT. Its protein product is CASSVGTNGSPLHF.

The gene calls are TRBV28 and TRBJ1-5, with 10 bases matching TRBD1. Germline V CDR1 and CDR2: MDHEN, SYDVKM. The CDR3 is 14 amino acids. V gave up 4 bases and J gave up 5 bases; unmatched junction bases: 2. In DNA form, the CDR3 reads TGTGCCAGCAGTTCGGGACAGGGGTATCAGCCCCAGCATTTT. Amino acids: CASSSGQGYQPQHF.

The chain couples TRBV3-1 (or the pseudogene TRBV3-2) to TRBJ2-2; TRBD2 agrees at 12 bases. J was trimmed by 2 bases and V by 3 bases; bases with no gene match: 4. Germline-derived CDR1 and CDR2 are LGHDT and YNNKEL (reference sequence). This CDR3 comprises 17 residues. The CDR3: CASSQLGLAGNTGELFF. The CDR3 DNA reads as TGTGCCAGCAGCCAGCTCGGACTAGCGGGAAACACCGGGGAGCTGTTTTTT.

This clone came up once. The CDR3 loop reads CASSLGGMNTEAFF. The CDR3 nucleotides read TGTGCCAGCAGTTTGGGGGGGATGAACACTGAAGCTTTCTTT. V gene TRBV28 combines with J gene TRBJ1-1; D may be TRBD1 (5 bases). With 3 bases removed from V and 0 bases from J, the gap between germline ends came to 8 bases. The germline V gene encodes CDR1 MDHEN and CDR2 SYDVKM. This CDR3 spans 14 amino acids. Full variable domain (outside the CDR3, taken from reference TRBV28 and TRBJ1-1): DVKVTQSSRYLVKRTGEKVFLECVQDMDHENMFWYRQDPGLGLRLIYFSYDVKMKEKGDIPEGYSVSREKKERFSLILESASTNQTSMYLCASSLGGMNTEAFFGQGTRLTVV.